This TCR beta chain was profiled in a study of regulatory T cells in long-lasting Graves disease (dated by TCRdb to about 2021). Some background on the complete study: Newly diagnosed Graves' disease patients had taken antithyroid drugs for less than 3 months. A total of approximately 35 samples underwent TCR sequencing: roughly 13 from persistent and some 20 from newly diagnosed Graves' disease patients. Persistent Graves' disease patients were compared with newly diagnosed Graves' disease patients by peripheral blood TCR sequencing and RNA sequencing. The study was registered as a clinical trial and conducted in China. Overall study results and their limits: The small sample size was acknowledged by the authors as a limitation that may reduce accuracy. Preferential use of TRBV28, TRBJ1-2 and TRBJ2-5 was observed in persistent disease, whereas TRBV20-1 and TRBJ2-1 were favored in newly diagnosed disease. Only the TCR beta chain was sequenced and analyzed. Persistent Graves' disease patients showed lower TCR Shannon entropy and fewer highly expanded clones than newly diagnosed patients, suggesting clonal expansion. A larger number of public clonotypes was shared among persistent patients (more than 2,500) than among newly diagnosed patients (more than 850). Peripheral blood alone was examined, since thyroid tissue, which constituted the primary lesion, could not be accessed.

The time point label for this specimen denotes: newly diagnosed GD, antithyroid drugs for less than 3 months. For both TCR sequencing and RNA sequencing, RNA was extracted from PBMCs using TRIzol. The diagnosis of Graves' disease followed American Thyroid Association guidelines. Patients were recruited from an endocrinology department in Xi'an, China. Each patient gave 7.5 to 10 milliliters of peripheral blood, collected in an EDTA anticoagulant tube. PBMCs were isolated by Ficoll Paque Plus density gradient separation without further T cell sorting. RNA quality was checked with an Agilent 2100 Bioanalyzer and agarose gel, and concentration with a NanoDrop 2000. Library creation used multiplex PCR. Sequencing instrument: Illumina HiSeq 4000. To build TCR beta libraries, CDR3 regions were amplified by Arm-PCR using iRepertoire HTBI primers. Before sequencing, the PCR products went through gel purification. As for how the authors treated the data: Across samples, around 62 TRBV and 13 to 15 TRBJ segments were identified and used for gene usage analysis of CDR3 amino acid clonotypes. Filtered high-quality paired reads were merged into contigs using COPE and FqMerger. BLAST was used to align contigs to IMGT TRBV, TRBD and TRBJ reference genes, and CDR3 was defined according to IMGT. Any clonotype with a frequency above 0.1% was classified as a highly expanded clone. Repertoire diversity was measured by Shannon entropy, and V-J evenness by the Gini coefficient. Public clonotypes were defined as clonotypes shared by more than one individual. TCRdb trimmed the raw reads at Q25, called clones with MiXCR and kept productive beta chains. CDR3 protein sequences are deduplicated, and each keeps its most common genes and DNA. For this entry, the V and J calls and clone size follow TCRdb and not the study's own pipeline. In this sample the table shows 450,000 to 600,000 distinct CDR3 sequences, roughly 12% of which occur a single time. The top ten constitute roughly 10% of the sample.

From cysteine to phenylalanine, the CDR3 is 16 amino acids long. Solely the CDR3 DNA is kept, with 48 bases framed from the first base. Per the germline V gene, MNHEY is the CDR1 and SVGEGT is the CDR2. V loses 8 bases at its end and J loses 3 bases; junction bases beyond the gene matches: 15. Remarks on this clonotype: Its cognate antigen has yet to be identified. Nothing much larger sits one base from this clone, and base qualities are not available.

A further study also used this sample, focusing on T cells in Graves' hyperthyroidism and ophthalmopathy. The second study, in turn, reports: A patient counted as having stable Graves' hyperthyroidism if no progression to ophthalmopathy occurred over 18 months of follow-up. Hyperthyroidism patients were newly diagnosed, with disease duration under 2 months, and aged 18 to 65 years. Exclusion was applied to patients with uncontrolled infections, other autoimmune diseases, pregnancy or lactation. Diagnoses were established on the basis of clinical symptoms, serum thyroxine and TRAb, thyroid ultrasound, and orbital computed tomography. The TCR CDR3 was subjected to a first round of RT-PCR using the HTBI primer set and the Qiagen OneStep RT-PCR kit. Most expanded thyroid clonotypes (frequency above 0.001) were also detected in blood, a finding suggesting that blood repertoires may reflect thyroid immune responses. A 13 V-J signature model separated ophthalmopathy from stable hyperthyroidism, with 87.88% sensitivity and just under 84% specificity in cross-validation and 80%/75% in testing. In validation, the model predicted progression to ophthalmopathy with approximately 71% sensitivity and less than 80% specificity, a median of around 6.6 months before onset. To identify TCR V-J signatures that set the groups apart, the researchers used a discovery cohort of 90 to 100 patients, made up of about 44 with Graves' ophthalmopathy and some 56 with stable Graves' hyperthyroidism. Prospective prediction of ophthalmopathy was tested in an independent validation cohort consisting of about 19 hyperthyroidism patients and 15 to 17 patients who later progressed to ophthalmopathy. For training and testing, the 80 to 100 patients in the discovery cohort were randomly divided in a 7:3 ratio. In addition, the study compared T-cell repertoires in thyroid tissue and in blood from a handful of Graves' hyperthyroidism patients. Following sampling, methimazole starting at 30 mg daily was given to hyperthyroidism patients, and high-dose intravenous methylprednisolone was given to ophthalmopathy patients. Libraries were constructed in a second round of multiplex PCR, after which size selection and purification were performed. Sequencing of the libraries was done on an Illumina HiSeq2000 using paired-end 100 bp reads. SOAPnuke was used to process the raw data, with reads discarded if the reads contained adapters or uncalled bases, had a mean Phred below 15, or lacked an exact constant-primer or identifier match. High-quality paired reads were merged with COPE v1.2.5, and unique nucleotide sequences were defined as clonotypes. Clonotypes were aligned to IMGT TRBV, TRBD and TRBJ reference segments using MiTCR v1.1. The analysis included only V-J combinations with a frequency above 0.0001, which together covered around 99% of the repertoires. The TCS score was defined as F50 (clonal expansion) divided by E x V (chaos), with BLOSUM62-based TCRdist calculated between CDR3 peptides within each V-J. Welch's t-statistics and random forest reduced 500 to 550 V-J features to roughly 13, which were used in a naive Bayes classifier (R e1071). Sample size was not statistically predetermined, and blinding of investigators to group allocation was not performed. According to the paper, TCR Vbeta CDR3 sequencing was carried out on over 130 peripheral blood samples, which came from under 50 ophthalmopathy, around 74 hyperthyroidism and roughly 17 progressor patients.

The receptor comes from a young man with Graves disease. Donor details come from another sample of the same person, matched by shared clones. The rearrangement combines TRBV6-2 or TRBV6-3 with TRBJ2-7; TRBD2 aligns with 8 central bases. The material was peripheral blood mononuclear cells (PBMCs), obtained at new diagnosis, from a patient treated with antithyroid drugs. The CDR3 loop reads CASHVSGLAGNYEQYF. In nucleotides, the sequence is TGTGCCAGCCACGTCTCCGGGCTAGCGGGTAACTACGAGCAGTACTTC.